The source of this T cell receptor beta chain is a study of blood T cell repertoires in COVID-19. Background on the study: Donors in the United States, Italy and Spain gave samples during acute or convalescent COVID-19. Sample material is recorded as cDNA or gDNA derived from T cells, B-cell-depleted T cells, or PBMCs.

The CDR3 has 13 amino acids. The germline gives CDR1 MGHDK, CDR2 SYGVNS. V lost 3 bases, J lost 7 bases, and 13 bases lay in between. This clone has a single count. Original methodology: Quantification of nucleated cells was approximated via reference gene primer amplification. Repertoires were generated with immunoSEQ multiplex PCR, while TCRdb's copy carries only in-frame clones and drops some. D and trimming come from the DNA, and the V and J calls and clone size come from that table. The sample lists about 150,000 clones; more than 75% were seen once. The chain carries TRBV25-1 and TRBJ2-7; D is perhaps TRBD2 (6 bases). This sequence was found in a man in his 60s with acute or convalescent COVID-19. Sequencing input: peripheral blood. Here the CDR3 reads CASSEGSSGEQYF. CDR3 bases: TGTGCCAGCAGTGAGGGTAGTAGCGGAGAGCAGTACTTC.